Presented here are 14 T cell receptor beta chains from one specimen sequenced in a study of cytomegalovirus exposure and HLA in healthy donors. A multiplex PCR was run with 60 Vbeta primers and 13 Jbeta primers. The data were produced by immunoSEQ multiplex PCR, yet TCRdb's version contains in-frame clones alone and is incomplete. Here the sample spans roughly 130,000 clones, 55% to 80% being singletons. The sample comprised PBMCs. The receptors derive from a woman aged 40 to 50 in good health and CMV-seronegative.

V is TRBV6-6 and J is TRBJ1-5; D gene uncertain. V was cut by 3 bases and J by 4 bases, with 10 bases left in between. The CDR3 totals 14 residues. Germline V gives CDR1 MNHNY, CDR2 SVGAGI (reference sequence). Written as DNA, the CDR3 is TGTGCCAGCAGTTATCGGTCCGATAATCAGCCCCAGCATTTT. Its translation: CASSYRSDNQPQHF.

This sequence joins TRBV5-1 and TRBJ2-2, with D hard to call. This CDR3 has 13 residues. From germline, CDR1 is SGHRS and CDR2 YFSETQ. V lost 0 bases to trimming and J lost 6 bases, with 6 bases between them. Here the CDR3 reads CASSLGPAGELFF. CDR3 coding DNA: TGCGCCAGCAGCTTGGGTCCGGCCGGGGAGCTGTTTTTT.

This chain uses TRBV5-1 with TRBJ2-3; 10 nucleotides agree with TRBD2. This CDR3 spans 18 amino acids. The V and J ends lost 4 bases and 2 bases, in that order; junction bases with no gene match: 13. CDR1 is SGHRS, CDR2 YFSETQ, per germline. In DNA form, the CDR3 reads TGCGCCAGCAGCCCCGGGACTAGCGCCTGGGTTGCCACAGATACGCAGTATTTT. Its protein product is CASSPGTSAWVATDTQYF. The whole variable domain, filled in from reference TRBV5-1 and TRBJ2-3, reads KAGVTQTPRYLIKTRGQQVTLSCSPISGHRSVSWYQQTPGQGLQFLFEYFSETQRNKGNFPGRFSGRQFSNSRSEMNVSTLELGDSALYLCASSPGTSAWVATDTQYFGPGTRLTVL.

The chain uses TRBV28 and TRBJ1-1, with D maybe TRBD1 (5 bases). Trimming removed 9 bases at V and 7 bases at J, with 15 bases between. The V gene's germline CDR1 is MDHEN and CDR2 SYDVKM. The CDR3 spans 12 residues. CDR3 sequence reads: CASLSGLSEAFF. The CDR3 nucleotides read TGTGCCAGTTTGTCAGGGTTGAGTGAAGCTTTCTTT.

This chain joins TRBV28 and TRBJ2-2; D is unresolved. The CDR3 has 15 residues. In germline, CDR1 is MDHEN, CDR2 SYDVKM. Trimming cost V 6 bases and J 11 bases, with 22 bases left between them. The CDR3 DNA follows: TGTGCCAGCAGCGAAGACCAGGAAGGCATGAGAGAGCTGTTTTTT. As protein: CASSEDQEGMRELFF.

Notes on this clone: Mismatch with germline at one junction end may stem from a read error. V and J are TRBV7-7 and TRBJ2-1, with D maybe TRBD1 (7 bases). The CDR3 has 16 amino acids. Germline V CDR1 and CDR2: SSHAT, FNYEAQ (reference sequence). DNA of the CDR3: TGTGCTAGCAGCTTAGAACGGAGGGACAGATACAATGAGCAGTTCTTC. Translated: CASSLERRDRYNEQFF.

Here the CDR3 DNA reads TGTGCCAGCAGCTTTACAGGGGGCAGAAATGAAAAACTGTTTTTT. Protein: CASSFTGGRNEKLFF. This chain joins TRBV7-9 and TRBJ1-4; 9 bases are a match to TRBD1. Germline CDR1 SEHNR, CDR2 FQNEAQ (reference sequence). V gave up 3 bases and J gave up 5 bases; unmatched junction bases: 4. The CDR3 totals 15 residues.

The chain recombines TRBV7-9 with TRBJ2-3, with unresolved D. Trimming stripped 1 base from V and 4 bases from J, with 18 bases between. This CDR3 spans 17 amino acids. Germline values: CDR1 SEHNR, CDR2 FQNEAQ (reference sequence). In nucleotides, the CDR3 is TGTGCCAGCAGCTTAGGAAGAGTTGGGCACTCCGCAGATACGCAGTATTTT. This translates into CASSLGRVGHSADTQYF.

This chain joins TRBV6-5 and TRBJ1-5, with 9 bases aligning to TRBD1. CDR1 is MNHEY, CDR2 SVGAGI, per germline. This CDR3 region has 15 residues. The junction had 3 bases not matched to a gene; V was cut back by 6 bases and J by 0 bases. CDR3: CASRKQGASNQPQHF. The CDR3 DNA is TGTGCCAGCAGAAAACAGGGGGCTAGCAATCAGCCCCAGCATTTT.

The chain uses TRBV6-5 and TRBJ1-2; the D gene is possibly TRBD1 (6 bases). Trimming stripped 4 bases from V and 5 bases from J, with 11 bases between. Looked up from germline, CDR1 is MNHEY and CDR2 is SVGAGI. The CDR3 spans 13 residues. CDR3 in amino acids: CASSSQGFYGYTF. In DNA, the CDR3 is TGTGCCAGCAGTTCACAGGGCTTTTATGGCTACACCTTC.

This clone was recorded a few times. The CDR3 loop reads CASSRRAFTEAFF. The CDR3 region has the DNA TGTGCCAGCAGTAGGAGGGCCTTCACTGAAGCTTTCTTT. The V and J genes are TRBV6-5 and TRBJ1-1; D not certain. Trimming removed 5 bases from V and 4 bases from J, with 11 bases in between. The germline CDR1 and CDR2 sequences are MNHEY and SVGAGI. The CDR3 runs to 13 residues.

On this clone itself: Additional DNA sequences in this sample encode the identical CDR3. The rearrangement links TRBV4-3 to TRBJ2-3, with 7 bases aligning to TRBD1. The germline V gene has CDR1 LGHNA and CDR2 YSLEER. V was clipped by 3 bases and J by 4 bases; unmatched bases: 13. The CDR3 length is 17 residues. The CDR3 loop reads CASSHHYGQGESDTQYF. CDR3 sequence (DNA): TGCGCCAGCAGCCATCATTATGGGCAGGGGGAATCAGATACGCAGTATTTT.

V and J are TRBV4-1 and TRBJ1-1; TRBD1 matches at 11 bases. CDR1 is MGHRA, CDR2 YSYEKL, per germline. The J segment lost 3 bases and the V segment lost 4 bases, leaving 7 bases of the junction unmatched. The CDR3 is 16 amino acids. CDR3 DNA: TGCGCCAGCAGCCCCTCGGAGGACAGGGGGCACACTGAAGCTTTCTTT. Protein sequence: CASSPSEDRGHTEAFF.

The chain joins TRBV4-1 to TRBJ2-3; D is possibly TRBD1 (5 bases). Germline values: CDR1 MGHRA, CDR2 YSYEKL. The ends were cut back, 1 base at V and 1 base at J, with 9 bases in the middle. CDR3 length: 15 amino acids. CDR3 nucleotides: TGCGCCAGCAGCCAAGTAGGGGTGGGCACAGATACGCAGTATTTT. This encodes CASSQVGVGTDTQYF.